This is a list of T cell receptor beta chains from one sample in a study of shared clonotypes between healthy human individuals. The table came from immunoSEQ multiplex PCR; TCRdb's copy has only in-frame clones and leaves some out. This table holds about 2.4 million clones, more than 90% found once. The material sequenced was naive CD4+ T cells sorted from blood. The receptor set was obtained from a young man in good health. Each CDR3 is given with its conserved first and last residue. Each record gives: J gene, V gene, clone size, D gene, CDR3 protein, CDR3 DNA. The D gene is left open where the match is weak. Clone size is shown for a subset of rows, as once, few, many or a class of expanded clone.

J: TRBJ1-3
V: TRBV6-1
size: NA
D: NA
CDR3: CAPAAVPIYF
DNA: TGTGCCCCGGCCGCGGTCCCCATATATTTT

J: TRBJ2-1
V: TRBV5-4
size: NA
D: TRBD1
CDR3: CASSVTGQVLWNEQFF
DNA: TGTGCCAGCAGCGTGACGGGACAGGTCCTTTGGAATGAGCAGTTCTTC

J: TRBJ2-3
V: TRBV5-1
size: NA
D: NA
CDR3: CASSLAGQGSDTQYF
DNA: TGCGCCAGCAGCTTGGCCGGCCAGGGATCAGATACGCAGTATTTT

J: TRBJ2-7
V: TRBV10-3
size: NA
D: TRBD2
CDR3: CAITQGLAGVEQYF
DNA: TGTGCCATCACCCAGGGACTAGCGGGAGTCGAGCAGTACTTC

J: TRBJ1-3
V: TRBV6-1
size: NA
D: NA
CDR3: CASSQNRAGNTIYF
DNA: TGTGCCAGCAGTCAGAACAGGGCTGGAAACACCATATATTTT

J: TRBJ2-7
V: TRBV6-5
size: NA
D: NA
CDR3: CASSYSFQSGGEQYF
DNA: TGTGCCAGCAGTTACTCGTTTCAATCTGGGGGCGAGCAGTACTTC

J: TRBJ2-7
V: TRBV4-1
size: NA
D: NA
CDR3: CASSPTEGVVGTYEQYF
DNA: TGCGCCAGCAGCCCCACGGAGGGGGTCGTAGGAACCTACGAGCAGTACTTC

J: TRBJ1-5
V: TRBV6-1
size: NA
D: NA
CDR3: CASSDPGSNQPQHF
DNA: TGTGCCAGCAGTGATCCAGGGTCCAATCAGCCCCAGCATTTT

J: TRBJ1-5
V: TRBV18
size: NA
D: TRBD1
CDR3: CASSPTSAGGSQPQHF
DNA: TGTGCCAGCTCACCAACTTCGGCAGGGGGGTCTCAGCCCCAGCATTTT

J: TRBJ2-1
V: TRBV5-1
size: NA
D: TRBD2
CDR3: CASSLAPSGEHNEQFF
DNA: TGCGCCAGCAGCTTGGCCCCCAGCGGGGAACACAATGAGCAGTTCTTC

J: TRBJ1-2
V: TRBV6-5
size: NA
D: NA
CDR3: CASYRGGNYGYTF
DNA: TGTGCCAGCTACCGGGGGGGTAACTATGGCTACACCTTC

J: TRBJ2-3
V: TRBV19
size: NA
D: TRBD2
CDR3: CATGGAGTDTQYF
DNA: TGTGCCACCGGGGGGGCCGGCACAGATACGCAGTATTTT

J: TRBJ2-1
V: TRBV2
size: NA
D: TRBD1
CDR3: CASSELLGQGEKDEQFF
DNA: TGTGCCAGCAGTGAATTGTTGGGACAGGGTGAGAAGGATGAGCAGTTCTTC

J: TRBJ1-1
V: TRBV6-6
size: NA
D: NA
CDR3: CASSRTDNTEAFF
DNA: TGTGCCAGCAGCAGGACAGATAACACTGAAGCTTTCTTT

J: TRBJ2-5
V: TRBV5-1
size: NA
D: TRBD2
CDR3: CASSATLAGSGETQYF
DNA: TGCGCCAGCAGCGCCACGCTAGCGGGAAGTGGTGAGACCCAGTACTTC

J: TRBJ2-3
V: TRBV6-1
size: NA
D: NA
CDR3: CASRARGWATDTQYF
DNA: TGTGCCAGCAGGGCACGGGGTTGGGCCACAGATACGCAGTATTTT

J: TRBJ1-1
V: TRBV5-4
size: NA
D: TRBD1
CDR3: CASSLDRGMNTEAFF
DNA: TGTGCCAGCAGCTTGGACAGGGGCATGAACACTGAAGCTTTCTTT

J: TRBJ1-1
V: TRBV5-1
size: NA
D: TRBD1
CDR3: CASSSSWTGVTEAFF
DNA: TGCGCCAGCAGTTCATCCTGGACAGGGGTAACTGAAGCTTTCTTT

J: TRBJ2-7
V: TRBV18
size: NA
D: TRBD1
CDR3: CASSQAGQGLEQYF
DNA: TGTGCCAGCTCCCAAGCGGGACAGGGGCTCGAGCAGTACTTC

J: TRBJ2-3
V: TRBV7-2
size: NA
D: TRBD2
CDR3: CASAMGLAGGTDTQYF
DNA: TGTGCCAGCGCCATGGGACTAGCGGGAGGAACAGATACGCAGTATTTT

J: TRBJ2-7
V: TRBV5-1
size: NA
D: TRBD2
CDR3: CASSRTSGNPSSYEQYF
DNA: TGCGCCAGCAGCCGGACTAGCGGGAATCCGAGCTCCTACGAGCAGTACTTC

J: TRBJ2-7
V: TRBV11-2
size: NA
D: TRBD1
CDR3: CASGRDRGSYEQYF
DNA: TGTGCCAGCGGCCGGGACAGGGGGTCCTACGAGCAGTACTTC

J: TRBJ1-5
V: TRBV5-5
size: NA
D: NA
CDR3: CASSLLGDNQPQHF
DNA: TGTGCCAGCAGCCTTCTTGGGGACAATCAGCCCCAGCATTTT

J: TRBJ2-3
V: TRBV5-1
size: once
D: NA
CDR3: CASSLESLNTQYF
DNA: TGCGCCAGCAGCTTGGAGTCCCTTAATACGCAGTATTTT

J: TRBJ1-4
V: TRBV5-1
size: NA
D: NA
CDR3: CASSSTGLLEKLFF
DNA: TGCGCCAGCAGCTCAACAGGATTGCTGGAAAAACTGTTTTTT

J: TRBJ2-3
V: TRBV30
size: NA
D: NA
CDR3: CAWSPTGHSTDTQYF
DNA: TGTGCCTGGAGTCCCACAGGACATAGCACAGATACGCAGTATTTT

J: TRBJ1-2
V: TRBV6-5
size: NA
D: NA
CDR3: CASSGIKYYGYTF
DNA: TGTGCCAGCAGCGGGATAAAGTACTATGGCTACACCTTC

J: TRBJ2-1
V: TRBV14
size: NA
D: TRBD2
CDR3: CASGSLAGVEGQFF
DNA: TGTGCCAGCGGCTCTCTAGCGGGGGTCGAGGGGCAGTTCTTC

J: TRBJ2-7
V: TRBV5-1
size: NA
D: TRBD1
CDR3: CASSLDPGQGNEQYF
DNA: TGCGCCAGCAGCTTGGACCCGGGACAGGGGAACGAGCAGTACTTC

J: TRBJ2-2
V: TRBV2
size: NA
D: NA
CDR3: CASSDPKGTTNTGELFF
DNA: TGTGCCAGCAGTGACCCGAAAGGGACCACGAACACCGGGGAGCTGTTTTTT

J: TRBJ1-1
V: TRBV4-3
size: NA
D: NA
CDR3: CASSQGGVGTEAFF
DNA: TGCGCCAGCAGCCAAGGGGGGGTCGGCACTGAAGCTTTCTTT

J: TRBJ2-7
V: TRBV7-2
size: NA
D: NA
CDR3: CASSGTGVSYEQYF
DNA: TGTGCCAGCAGCGGGACGGGTGTTTCCTACGAGCAGTACTTC

J: TRBJ2-3
V: TRBV5-4
size: NA
D: NA
CDR3: CASSLSGADTQYF
DNA: TGTGCCAGCAGTTTAAGTGGCGCAGATACGCAGTATTTT

J: TRBJ1-5
V: TRBV19
size: NA
D: NA
CDR3: CASSTIPDSNQPQHF
DNA: TGTGCCAGTAGTACAATTCCGGATAGCAATCAGCCCCAGCATTTT

J: TRBJ2-1
V: TRBV12-5
size: NA
D: NA
CDR3: CASGFFNEQFF
DNA: TGTGCTAGTGGTTTTTTCAATGAGCAGTTCTTC

J: TRBJ1-2
V: TRBV7-9
size: NA
D: TRBD1
CDR3: CASSPGQMGGYTF
DNA: TGTGCCAGCAGCCCGGGACAGATGGGTGGCTACACCTTC

J: TRBJ1-2
V: TRBV9
size: NA
D: NA
CDR3: CASSQGTYGYTF
DNA: TGTGCCAGCAGCCAAGGGACCTATGGCTACACCTTC

J: TRBJ1-2
V: TRBV2
size: few
D: NA
CDR3: CASTGRGPNYGYTF
DNA: TGTGCCAGCACCGGCCGGGGCCCTAACTATGGCTACACCTTC

J: TRBJ1-1
V: TRBV12-1
size: NA
D: NA
CDR3: CASTTDRAPEAFF
DNA: TGTGCCAGCACCACTGACAGGGCCCCTGAAGCTTTCTTT

J: TRBJ1-2
V: TRBV12-5
size: NA
D: NA
CDR3: CASGLDGLYGYTF
DNA: TGTGCTAGTGGTTTGGACGGTCTCTATGGCTACACCTTC

J: TRBJ1-6
V: TRBV25-1
size: NA
D: NA
CDR3: CASSGGGLYNSPLHF
DNA: TGTGCCAGCAGCGGAGGAGGGCTTTATAATTCACCCCTCCACTTT

J: TRBJ2-2
V: TRBV10-3
size: NA
D: NA
CDR3: CAIRDGGGGELFF
DNA: TGTGCCATCAGAGACGGGGGCGGCGGGGAGCTGTTTTTT

J: TRBJ2-3
V: TRBV4-2
size: NA
D: NA
CDR3: CASSQDFTGALNTQYF
DNA: TGTGCCAGCAGCCAAGATTTTACGGGGGCGCTAAATACGCAGTATTTT